The present T cell receptor (beta chain) was sequenced within a study of blood T cell repertoires in COVID-19. Looking at the study overall: Sites in the United States, Italy and Spain provided acute and convalescent COVID-19 samples. Sources were T cells, B-cell-depleted T cells, or PBMCs; the material itself was cDNA or gDNA.

Individuals drawn from 24 US areas were about 18 to 100 years old. Original methodology: Reference gene primer amplification yielded estimated nucleated cell counts. TCRdb's table, derived via immunoSEQ multiplex PCR, lists solely in-frame clones and lacks some. Clonal size and the V and J genes are those of that table, whereas D and trimming came from the DNA. The sample yields 150,000 or so clones, 70% to 90% seen once. V lost 2 bases and J 3 bases, leaving 5 bases between the germline ends. The CDR3 loop spans 13 amino acids. Germline V CDR1 and CDR2: SGHTA, FQGTGA. V is TRBV7-3 and J is TRBJ2-1; D gene uncertain. Sequencing was carried out using PBMCs or T cells enriched from blood (not recorded which). The TCR originated in a woman in her 30s with acute COVID-19. The CDR3 DNA follows: TGTGCCAGCAGCTTAGGGCTCTACAATGAGCAGTTCTTC. This gives the protein CASSLGLYNEQFF.